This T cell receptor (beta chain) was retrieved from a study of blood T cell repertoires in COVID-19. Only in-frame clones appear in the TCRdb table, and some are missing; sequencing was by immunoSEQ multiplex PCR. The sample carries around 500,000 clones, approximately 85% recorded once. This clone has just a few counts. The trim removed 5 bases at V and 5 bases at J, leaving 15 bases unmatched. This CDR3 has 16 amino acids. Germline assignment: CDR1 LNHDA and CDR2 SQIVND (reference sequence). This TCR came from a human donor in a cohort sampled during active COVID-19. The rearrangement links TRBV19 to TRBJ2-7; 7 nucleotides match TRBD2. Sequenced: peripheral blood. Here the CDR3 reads CASSPRGLVPWDEQYF. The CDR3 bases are TGTGCCAGTAGTCCCCGAGGACTAGTACCCTGGGACGAGCAGTACTTC.